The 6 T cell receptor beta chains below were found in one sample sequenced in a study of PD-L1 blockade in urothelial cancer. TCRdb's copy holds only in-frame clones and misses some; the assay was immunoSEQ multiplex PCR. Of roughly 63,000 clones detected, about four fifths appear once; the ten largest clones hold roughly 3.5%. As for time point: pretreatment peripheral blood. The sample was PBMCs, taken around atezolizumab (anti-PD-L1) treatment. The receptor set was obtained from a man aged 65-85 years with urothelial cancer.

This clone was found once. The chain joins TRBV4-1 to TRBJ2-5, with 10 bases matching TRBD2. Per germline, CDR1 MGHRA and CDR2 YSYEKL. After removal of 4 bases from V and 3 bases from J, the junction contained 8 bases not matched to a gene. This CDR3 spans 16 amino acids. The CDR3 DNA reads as TGCGCCAGCAGCCCCCGGTGGCTAGCGGGAGAAGAGACCCAGTACTTC. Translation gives CASSPRWLAGEETQYF.

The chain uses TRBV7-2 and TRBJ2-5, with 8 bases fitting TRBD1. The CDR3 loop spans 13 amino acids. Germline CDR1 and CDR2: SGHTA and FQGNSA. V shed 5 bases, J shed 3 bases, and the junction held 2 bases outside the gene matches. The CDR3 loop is CASSTDREETQYF. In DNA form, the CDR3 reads TGTGCCAGCAGCACGGACAGGGAAGAGACCCAGTACTTC.

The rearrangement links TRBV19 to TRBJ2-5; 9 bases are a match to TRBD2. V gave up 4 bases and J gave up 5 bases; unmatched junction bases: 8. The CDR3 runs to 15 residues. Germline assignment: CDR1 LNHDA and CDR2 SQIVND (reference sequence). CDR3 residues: CASSTRLADRETQYF. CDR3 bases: TGTGCCAGTAGTACGAGACTAGCGGATCGGGAGACCCAGTACTTC.

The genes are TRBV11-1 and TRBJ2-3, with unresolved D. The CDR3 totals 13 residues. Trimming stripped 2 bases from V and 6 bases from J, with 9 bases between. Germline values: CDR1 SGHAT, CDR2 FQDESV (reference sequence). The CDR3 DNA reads TGTGCCAGCAGCTTAACTAACTTCGATACGCAGTATTTT. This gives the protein CASSLTNFDTQYF.

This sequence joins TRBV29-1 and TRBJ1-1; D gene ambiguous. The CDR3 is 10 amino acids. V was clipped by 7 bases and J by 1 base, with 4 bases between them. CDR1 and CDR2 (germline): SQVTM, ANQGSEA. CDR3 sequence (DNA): TGCAGCGGTCGGAACACTGAAGCTTTCTTT. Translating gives CSGRNTEAFF.

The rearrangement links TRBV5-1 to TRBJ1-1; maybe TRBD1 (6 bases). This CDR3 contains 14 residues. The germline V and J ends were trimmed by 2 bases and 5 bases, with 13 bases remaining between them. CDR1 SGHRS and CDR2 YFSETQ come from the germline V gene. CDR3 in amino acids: CASSLQGLVTEAFF. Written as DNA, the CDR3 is TGCGCCAGCAGCTTACAGGGTCTAGTGACTGAAGCTTTCTTT. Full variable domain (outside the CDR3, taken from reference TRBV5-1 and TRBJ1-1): KAGVTQTPRYLIKTRGQQVTLSCSPISGHRSVSWYQQTPGQGLQFLFEYFSETQRNKGNFPGRFSGRQFSNSRSEMNVSTLELGDSALYLCASSLQGLVTEAFFGQGTRLTVV.